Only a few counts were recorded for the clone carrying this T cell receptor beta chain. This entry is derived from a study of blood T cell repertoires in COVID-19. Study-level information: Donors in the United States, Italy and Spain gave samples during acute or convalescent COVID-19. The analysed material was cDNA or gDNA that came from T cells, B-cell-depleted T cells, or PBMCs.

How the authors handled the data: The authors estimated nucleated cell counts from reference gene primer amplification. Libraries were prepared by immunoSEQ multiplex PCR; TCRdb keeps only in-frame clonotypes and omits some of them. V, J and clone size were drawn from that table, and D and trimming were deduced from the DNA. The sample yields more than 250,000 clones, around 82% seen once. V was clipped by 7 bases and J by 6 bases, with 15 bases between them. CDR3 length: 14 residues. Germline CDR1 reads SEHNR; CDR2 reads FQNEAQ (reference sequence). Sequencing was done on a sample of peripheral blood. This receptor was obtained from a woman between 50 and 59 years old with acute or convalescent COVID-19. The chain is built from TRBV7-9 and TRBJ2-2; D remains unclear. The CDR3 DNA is TGTGCCAGCATAGCCGCTCCCTCCGCCGGGGAGCTGTTTTTT. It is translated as CASIAAPSAGELFF.